The 21 T cell receptor beta chains below were found in one sample sequenced in a study of T cells in Graves' hyperthyroidism and ophthalmopathy. The TCR beta CDR3 regions underwent amplification using RNA transcripts as the source. The study used the HTBI primer set for a first-round RT-PCR of the TCR CDR3. TCRdb passed the multiplex PCR reads through MiXCR, listing each CDR3 protein once. The sample lists roughly 280,000 distinct CDR3 sequences, roughly 20% occurring once. Sequenced input: blood. These receptors came from a man younger than 40 with Graves' ophthalmopathy.

This clonotype has a handful of counts. The rearrangement joins TRBV4-1 to TRBJ1-3; the D is unclear. This CDR3 is built from 15 residues. V dropped 4 bases and J dropped 0 bases, with 10 bases sitting between them. Germline assignment: CDR1 MGHRA and CDR2 YSYEKL. CDR3 protein: CASSRSEASGNTIYF. The DNA for the CDR3 is TGCGCCAGCAGCCGCTCGGAAGCCTCTGGAAACACCATATATTTT.

This clonotype was recorded at least ten times. The chain employs TRBV7-2 and TRBJ2-7, with 10 bases that match TRBD2. J was trimmed by 2 bases and V by 5 bases; bases with no gene match: 6. The CDR3 sequence is 15 residues long. CDR1 is SGHTA and CDR2 is FQGNSA in the germline V gene. CDR3 residues: CASSPMSGRAYEQYF. The DNA for the CDR3 is TGTGCCAGCAGCCCTATGAGCGGGAGGGCCTACGAGCAGTACTTC.

This clonotype has ten or more counts. This sequence joins TRBV29-1 and TRBJ1-1; a possible D gene is TRBD1 (6 bases). Trimming cost V 6 bases and J 0 bases, with 11 bases left between them. The germline gives CDR1 SQVTM, CDR2 ANQGSEA. The CDR3 is 13 amino acids. In nucleotides, the CDR3 is TGCAGCGTGATGGGACACATGAACACTGAAGCTTTCTTT. Translation: CSVMGHMNTEAFF.

This clonotype was recorded at least ten times. The chain has TRBV2 and TRBJ1-5, with D maybe TRBD1 (5 bases). This CDR3 is 15 amino acids long. Germline lookup yields CDR1 SNHLY and CDR2 FYNNEI. Trimming took off 1 base at V and 4 bases at J, with 11 bases between the two ends. CDR3 bases: TGTGCCAGCAGTGAAGGGAGGGGCACGAATCAGCCCCAGCATTTT. This gives the protein CASSEGRGTNQPQHF.

As to this clonotype: At one end the junction does not follow the germline gene, possibly because of a read error. The chain joins TRBV5-8 to TRBJ1-2; the match to TRBD1 covers 8 bases. Germline CDR1 SGHTS, CDR2 YDEGEE. The CDR3 covers 13 residues. CDR3 nucleotides: TGTGCCAGCACCTTGGGACAGGCGAGAGGCTACACCTTC. This gives the protein CASTLGQARGYTF.

V and J are TRBV20-1 and TRBJ2-3; possibly TRBD2 for D (7 bases). With 6 bases removed from V and 4 bases from J, the gap between germline ends came to 26 bases. This CDR3 has 17 residues. Per the germline V gene, CDR1 is DFQATT and CDR2 is SNEGSKA (reference sequence). The CDR3 DNA sequence: TGCAGTGCAGAAAGCGGTGGTAGTAGGGGGGGCGCAGATACGCAGTATTTT. This sequence encodes CSAESGGSRGGADTQYF.

This clonotype was picked up many times. V and J are TRBV6-2 or TRBV6-3 and TRBJ2-2; TRBD2 agrees at 7 bases. CDR3 length: 17 amino acids. V lost 6 bases to trimming and J lost 0 bases; unmatched junction nucleotides: 10. Germline loops: CDR1 MNHEY, CDR2 SVGEGT. In nucleotides, the CDR3 is TGTGCCAGCAGCCCTTCCTTTAGCGGGCCGAACACCGGGGAGCTGTTTTTT. It encodes CASSPSFSGPNTGELFF.

V usage is TRBV10-2 and J usage is TRBJ2-7; D uncertain. Trimming left V 6 bases short and J 0 bases short, with 15 bases between. The germline V gene has CDR1 WSHSY and CDR2 SAAADI. The CDR3 runs to 15 residues. CDR3 protein: CASRDRLENSYEQYF. CDR3 bases: TGCGCCAGCAGGGACCGACTGGAAAACTCCTACGAGCAGTACTTC.

This chain joins TRBV18 and TRBJ1-6; D not resolved. The V gene lost 4 bases and the J gene lost 8 bases, with 9 bases spanning the gap. This CDR3 has 13 residues. CDR1 and CDR2 (germline): KGHSH, LQKENI. The CDR3 region has the DNA TGTGCCAGCTCACAAACCACGGATTCACCCCTCCACTTT. Its protein product is CASSQTTDSPLHF.

This clonotype was recorded once. The chain links TRBV5-1 to TRBJ1-4, with D possibly matching TRBD1 (6 bases). Germline V CDR1 and CDR2: SGHRS, YFSETQ. Trimming took 4 bases from V and 4 from J, leaving 14 bases between them. This CDR3 is built from 15 residues. CDR3 coding DNA: TGCGCCAGCAGCGGCCGGGGGGCGAATAATGAAAAACTGTTTTTT. It codes for CASSGRGANNEKLFF.

This chain joins TRBV18 and TRBJ1-1, with D uncertain. V gave up 3 bases and J gave up 5 bases, with 10 bases separating them. This CDR3 comprises 13 residues. Germline-derived CDR1 and CDR2 are KGHSH and LQKENI. The CDR3: CASSPSGMTEAFF. In DNA, the CDR3 is TGTGCCAGCTCACCTTCCGGGATGACTGAAGCTTTCTTT.

This clonotype was found many times. This chain uses TRBV7-2 with TRBJ1-5; 8 nucleotides align to TRBD1. Germline CDR1 reads SGHTA; CDR2 reads FQGNSA. The J segment lost 8 bases and the V segment lost 0 bases, leaving 6 bases of the junction unmatched. This CDR3 has 15 residues. As DNA, the CDR3 is TGTGCCAGCAGCTTAGCCTGGACAGGGAGGGAGCCCCAGCATTTT. It translates to CASSLAWTGREPQHF. The whole variable domain, remainder taken from reference TRBV7-2 and TRBJ1-5, is GAGVSQSPSNKVTEKGKDVELRCDPISGHTALYWYRQSLGQGLEFLIYFQGNSAPDKSGLPSDRFSAERTGGSVSTLTIQRTQQEDSAVYLCASSLAWTGREPQHFGDGTRLSIL.

The genes are TRBV20-1 and TRBJ2-7; D remains ambiguous. CDR3 length: 15 amino acids. V lost 8 bases, J lost 1 base, and 21 bases lay in between. From germline, CDR1 is DFQATT and CDR2 SNEGSKA (reference sequence). The chain's CDR3 is CSTKYPHSPSYEQYF. The DNA of the CDR3 is TGCAGTACTAAATATCCTCACAGCCCGTCCTACGAGCAGTACTTC.

V is TRBV28 and J is TRBJ2-1; D might be TRBD1 (6 bases). The CDR3 is made up of 16 amino acids. Trimming removed 3 bases at V and 3 bases at J, with 15 bases between. The germline CDR1 and CDR2 sequences are MDHEN and SYDVKM. The CDR3 nucleotides read TGTGCCAGCAGTTTTGATCGCGTGACAGGCTACAATGAGCAGTTCTTC. Translated, it gives CASSFDRVTGYNEQFF. Filled out from reference TRBV28 and TRBJ2-1, the complete variable domain reads DVKVTQSSRYLVKRTGEKVFLECVQDMDHENMFWYRQDPGLGLRLIYFSYDVKMKEKGDIPEGYSVSREKKERFSLILESASTNQTSMYLCASSFDRVTGYNEQFFGPGTRLTVL.

The chain couples TRBV29-1 to TRBJ1-2; possibly TRBD1 for D (5 bases). Germline lookup yields CDR1 SQVTM and CDR2 ANQGSEA. V was pared by 4 bases and J by 1 base, with 7 bases between. The CDR3 is 12 amino acids. CDR3 in DNA: TGCAGCGTTGGGAGGGGTAACTATGGCTACACCTTC. Protein: CSVGRGNYGYTF.

The chain couples TRBV29-1 to TRBJ2-1, with 12 nucleotides matching TRBD2. J gave up 4 bases and V 0 bases, and 16 bases lay outside the gene matches. In germline, CDR1 is SQVTM, CDR2 ANQGSEA. The CDR3 contains 20 residues. CDR3 nucleotide sequence: TGCAGCGTTGAAGATATATCGCAGACTAGCGGGAGCCTACTTTACAATGAGCAGTTCTTC. Translating it yields CSVEDISQTSGSLLYNEQFF.

This clonotype was observed at least ten times. This chain joins TRBV12-3 or TRBV12-4 and TRBJ2-7; 12 bases align to TRBD2. The CDR3 runs to 14 residues. Germline trimming cut 6 bases from V and 3 bases from J; bases unmatched to any gene: 3. This CDR3 reads CASSPTSGSYEQYF. CDR3 bases: TGTGCCAGCAGCCCGACTAGCGGGAGCTACGAGCAGTACTTC.

The V and J genes are TRBV3-1 and TRBJ2-6, with a weak D call TRBD2 (6 bases). The CDR3 contains 15 residues. With 4 bases removed from V and 2 bases from J, the gap between germline ends came to 9 bases. Germline loops: CDR1 LGHDT, CDR2 YNNKEL (reference sequence). The CDR3 reads CASSRGTAGANVLTF. The CDR3 DNA reads TGTGCCAGCAGCCGAGGGACTGCTGGGGCCAACGTCCTGACTTTC. Full variable domain (missing parts from reference TRBV3-1 and TRBJ2-6): DTAVSQTPKYLVTQMGNDKSIKCEQNLGHDTMYWYKQDSKKFLKIMFSYNNKELIINETVPNRFSPKSPDKAHLNLHINSLELGDSAVYFCASSRGTAGANVLTFGAGSRLTVL.

A remark on this clonotype: Given the absence of the conserved phenylalanine or tryptophan at the CDR3 end, a read error is likely. The CDR3 reads CASKVAGQGNHEQYL. As DNA, the CDR3 is TGTGCCAGCAAAGTGGCGGGGCAGGGAAACCACGAGCAGTACCTC. V and J are TRBV9 and TRBJ2-7; D may be TRBD2 (6 bases). The V end lost 6 bases, the J end lost 5 bases, and 21 bases lay between the germline ends. This CDR3 is built from 15 residues. Germline-derived CDR1 and CDR2 are SGDLS and YYNGEE.

This clonotype was picked up a small number of times. The rearrangement uses TRBV7-9 and TRBJ2-5, with a tentative D call TRBD2 (5 bases). CDR1 and CDR2 from the germline V gene are SEHNR and FQNEAQ (reference sequence). This CDR3 contains 18 residues. Deletions cut 2 bases from V and 2 bases from J, with 21 bases between. The CDR3 region has the DNA TGTGCCAGCAGCTTATTCCGGATTACTAGAGGTCGGCAAGAGACCCAGTACTTC. Protein sequence: CASSLFRITRGRQETQYF. The variable domain in full, with the rest retrieved from reference TRBV7-9 and TRBJ2-5, is DTGVSQNPRHKITKRGQNVTFRCDPISEHNRLYWYRQTLGQGPEFLTYFQNEAQLEKSRLLSDRFSAERPKGSFSTLEIQRTEQGDSAMYLCASSLFRITRGRQETQYFGPGTRLLVL.

This clonotype was seen only a few times. V usage is TRBV4-1 and J usage is TRBJ1-1; tentatively, D is TRBD1 (5 bases). With 6 bases removed from V and 6 bases from J, the gap between germline ends came to 14 bases. The CDR3 covers 13 residues. CDR1 is MGHRA and CDR2 is YSYEKL in the germline V gene. CDR3 nucleotides: TGCGCCAGCAGACGCGACAGTCCAGCTGAAGCTTTCTTT. Translated, it gives CASRRDSPAEAFF.